Detailed here is one T cell receptor beta chain. The data were produced by immunoSEQ multiplex PCR, yet TCRdb's version contains in-frame clones alone and is incomplete. The table has around 100,000 clones, roughly four fifths seen once. These data originate in a study of blood T cell repertoires in COVID-19. The CDR3 loop spans 13 amino acids. Trimming pared 6 bases from V and 4 bases from J, leaving 13 bases between. Per the germline V gene, CDR1 is SGHRS and CDR2 is YFSETQ. The sample comprised peripheral blood. The TCR was taken from a man aged 55 to 70 with acute or convalescent COVID-19. The chain combines TRBV5-1 with TRBJ2-5; tentative D call: TRBD1 (6 bases). Here the CDR3 DNA reads TGCGCCAGCAATCGGGACACCGGAGAGACCCAGTACTTC. Encoded protein: CASNRDTGETQYF.